A single sample is the source of the 3 T cell receptor beta chains below, sequenced in a study of PD-1 blockade in classical Hodgkin lymphoma. The method was immunoSEQ multiplex PCR; TCRdb's version includes in-frame clones alone and lacks a portion of them. The sample has more than 10,000 clones, 75% to 90% seen once. Each of the patients experienced relapse following autologous stem cell transplantation, and their brentuximab vedotin exposure differed. Sequences were derived from peripheral blood mononuclear cells (PBMCs), sampled at baseline. These receptor sequences come from a human donor with classical Hodgkin lymphoma.

The DNA for the CDR3 is TGTGCCAGCAGCGTTCGTACTAGAGGCTACTACAATGAGCAGTTCTTC. It codes for CASSVRTRGYYNEQFF. J is TRBJ2-1 and V is TRBV5-4; the D gene is possibly TRBD2 (5 bases). Per germline, CDR1 SGHNT and CDR2 YYREEE (reference sequence). There are 16 residues in the CDR3. Trimming stripped 4 bases from V and 3 bases from J, with 17 bases between.

The chain employs TRBV25-1 and TRBJ1-1; tentative D call: TRBD1 (5 bases). Germline CDR1 MGHDK, CDR2 SYGVNS. Between the trimmed V and J ends, which lost 7 bases and 4 bases, there was a span of 13 bases. The CDR3 sequence is 13 residues long. The CDR3 loop reads CASKRGGSTEAFF. The CDR3 DNA is TGTGCCAGCAAGAGGGGAGGAAGCACTGAAGCTTTCTTT.

The V and J genes are TRBV25-1 and TRBJ2-4; a weak D match, TRBD2 (7 bases). CDR1 and CDR2 (germline): MGHDK, SYGVNS. V shed 3 bases and J shed 6 bases, with 18 bases lying between them. This CDR3 contains 16 residues. For the CDR3, the DNA is TGTGCCAGCAGTGATTCAGGATGGAGGGGGGGAAACATTCAGTACTTC. Translated, it gives CASSDSGWRGGNIQYF. The whole variable domain, remainder taken from reference TRBV25-1 and TRBJ2-4, is EADIYQTPRYLVIGTGKKITLECSQTMGHDKMYWYQQDPGMELHLIHYSYGVNSTEKGDLSSESTVSRIRTEHFPLTLESARPSHTSQYLCASSDSGWRGGNIQYFGAGTRLSVL.